This T cell receptor (beta chain) was sequenced for a study of T cell changes during pregnancy in multiple sclerosis. Germline V gives CDR1 LGHNA, CDR2 YSLEER. The CDR3 sequence is 15 residues long. This table comes from immunoSEQ multiplex PCR, and its TCRdb copy is limited to in-frame clones, with some not included. The repertoire holds over 40,000 clones, more than 85% seen once, with approximately 2.2% in the top ten. This sample comprised peripheral blood, obtained in the third trimester of pregnancy. The clonotype comes from a female donor with multiple sclerosis, enrolled in a pregnancy study. This chain joins TRBV4-3 and TRBJ2-5; 14 positions match TRBD2. The DNA end favors TRBJ2-7, so the J call may be wrong. The CDR3 coding sequence is TGCGCCAGCAGCCGGGGGACTAGCGGGAGCTACGAGCAGTACTTC. It specifies CASSRGTSGSYEQYF.